Listed below are T cell receptor beta chains from one sample, sequenced in a study of Ad26.COV2.S vaccination and SARS-CoV-2 variants. The table came from immunoSEQ multiplex PCR; TCRdb's copy has only in-frame clones and leaves some out. This sample has hundreds of thousands of clones, with roughly 86% found just once. The material sequenced was peripheral blood, taken in a trial of Ad26.COV2.S vaccine versus placebo. These receptors all come from a person aged 18-65 years who received the Ad26.COV2.S COVID-19 vaccine or a placebo. Both conserved end residues are part of each CDR3. A clone size is listed for some rows: how often the clone was seen (once, few, many), or a class if it is expanded.

j_gene,abundance,v_gene,CDR3aa
TRBJ2-2,NA,TRBV27,CASSSGRSILNTGELFF
TRBJ1-5,NA,TRBV28,CASSLRVTDQPQHF
TRBJ2-1,few,TRBV27,CASSSTGPPNEQFF
TRBJ1-1,NA,TRBV5-1,CASSLAAGREAFF
TRBJ1-2,few,TRBV6-6,CASRSPTVSYGYTF
TRBJ1-2,NA,TRBV5-4,CASSLARSTVGYTF
TRBJ2-5,NA,TRBV15,CATSRDLVWETQYF
TRBJ2-2,NA,TRBV7-6,CASSPRTGRSGELFF
TRBJ2-7,NA,TRBV21-1,CASSQCGEGGEQYF
TRBJ2-3,NA,TRBV18,CASASGDRPDTQYF
TRBJ2-5,NA,TRBV7-9,CASSLGVVGTQYF
TRBJ1-2,NA,TRBV19,CASNPRPGQGATYGYTF
TRBJ1-4,few,TRBV15,CATSRGDSTNEKLFF
TRBJ2-1,NA,TRBV12-5,CASAHRDEQFF
TRBJ1-5,NA,TRBV6-1,CASSEARYLYSNQPQHF
TRBJ2-1,NA,TRBV9,CASSVGEFYYNEQFF